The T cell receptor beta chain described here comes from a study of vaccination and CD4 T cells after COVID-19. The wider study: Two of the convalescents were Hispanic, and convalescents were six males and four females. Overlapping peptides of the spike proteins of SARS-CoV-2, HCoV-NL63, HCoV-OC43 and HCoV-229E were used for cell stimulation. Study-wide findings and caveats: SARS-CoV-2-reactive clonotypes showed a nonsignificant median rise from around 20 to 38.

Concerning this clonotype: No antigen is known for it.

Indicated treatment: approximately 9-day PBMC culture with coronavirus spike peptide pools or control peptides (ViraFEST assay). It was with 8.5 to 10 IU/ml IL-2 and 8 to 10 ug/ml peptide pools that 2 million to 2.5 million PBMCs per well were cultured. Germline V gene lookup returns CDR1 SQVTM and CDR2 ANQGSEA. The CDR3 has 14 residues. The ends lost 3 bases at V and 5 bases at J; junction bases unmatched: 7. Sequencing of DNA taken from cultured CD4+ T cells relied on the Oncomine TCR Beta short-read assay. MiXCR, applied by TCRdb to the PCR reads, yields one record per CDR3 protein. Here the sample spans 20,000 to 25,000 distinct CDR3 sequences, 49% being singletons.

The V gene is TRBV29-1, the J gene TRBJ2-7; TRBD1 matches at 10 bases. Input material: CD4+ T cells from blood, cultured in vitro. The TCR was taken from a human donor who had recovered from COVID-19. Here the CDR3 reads CSVDKGQGSHEQYF. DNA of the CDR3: TGCAGCGTTGATAAGGGACAGGGGAGCCACGAGCAGTACTTC.